This is a list of T cell receptor beta chains from one sample in a study of beta chain features in type 1 diabetes. Clones were sequenced by immunoSEQ multiplex PCR, and TCRdb holds only the in-frame ones, with some missing. The table records roughly 340,000 clones, roughly 12% of them present only once. Sequencing was performed on naive CD4+ T cells from blood. The receptors derive from a woman between 18 and 29 years old with type 1 diabetes. The CDR3 runs from the conserved cysteine through the conserved F or W. A D gene is named only where the DNA matches it firmly. Size is stated for part of the rows, as once, few or many counts, or as a class when the clone is expanded.

v_call: TRBV28; cdr3_length: 14; d_call: TRBD1; clone_size: few; j_call: TRBJ2-7; cdr3_nt: TGTGCCAGCAGTTGGACAGGGTATTCCTACGAGCAGTACTTC; cdr3_aa: CASSWTGYSYEQYF
v_call: TRBV28; cdr3_length: 15; d_call: TRBD2; clone_size: -; j_call: TRBJ2-1; cdr3_nt: TGTGCCAGCAGTTATGTAGCGGGAAATCAGGATGAGCAGTTCTTC; cdr3_aa: CASSYVAGNQDEQFF
v_call: TRBV5-6; cdr3_length: 14; d_call: -; clone_size: few; j_call: TRBJ1-5; cdr3_nt: TGTGCCAGCAGCTTGGCCGGGGGGGATCAGCCCCAGCATTTT; cdr3_aa: CASSLAGGDQPQHF
v_call: TRBV15; cdr3_length: 18; d_call: TRBD2; clone_size: -; j_call: TRBJ2-1; cdr3_nt: TGTGCCACCAGCAGAGATCGGGGTAGCGGGGGGGCGGTGGATGAGCAGTTCTTC; cdr3_aa: CATSRDRGSGGAVDEQFF
v_call: TRBV29-1; cdr3_length: 15; d_call: -; clone_size: -; j_call: TRBJ2-1; cdr3_nt: TGCAGCGTTTCGACTATAGCGACGACCTACAATGAGCAGTTCTTC; cdr3_aa: CSVSTIATTYNEQFF
v_call: TRBV5-1; cdr3_length: 12; d_call: -; clone_size: -; j_call: TRBJ1-2; cdr3_nt: TGCGCCAGCAGCTTGACAGAAACTGGCTACACCTTC; cdr3_aa: CASSLTETGYTF
v_call: TRBV9; cdr3_length: 13; d_call: -; clone_size: few; j_call: TRBJ2-3; cdr3_nt: TGTGCCAGCAGCACTCGGGACTCTTATACGCAGTATTTT; cdr3_aa: CASSTRDSYTQYF
v_call: TRBV28; cdr3_length: 15; d_call: TRBD2; clone_size: few; j_call: TRBJ2-5; cdr3_nt: TGTGCCAGCAGGCTAGCGGGCGGGGGTGGCGAGACCCAGTACTTC; cdr3_aa: CASRLAGGGGETQYF
v_call: TRBV7-2; cdr3_length: 14; d_call: TRBD1; clone_size: few; j_call: TRBJ2-5; cdr3_nt: TGTGCCAGCAGCCCCGGGACAGGGCCAGAGACCCAGTACTTC; cdr3_aa: CASSPGTGPETQYF
v_call: TRBV25-1; cdr3_length: 15; d_call: TRBD1; clone_size: -; j_call: TRBJ1-1; cdr3_nt: TGTGCCAGCAGCGATCAGGGGGCAGCGAACACTGAAGCTTTCTTT; cdr3_aa: CASSDQGAANTEAFF
v_call: TRBV9; cdr3_length: 15; d_call: -; clone_size: -; j_call: TRBJ2-7; cdr3_nt: TGTGCCAGCAGCGGGAGACCGGAGAGCTCCTACGAGCAGTACTTC; cdr3_aa: CASSGRPESSYEQYF
v_call: TRBV18; cdr3_length: 14; d_call: -; clone_size: -; j_call: TRBJ2-7; cdr3_nt: TGTGCCAGCTCACCACCGGATCCTAGCGTCGAGCAGTACTTC; cdr3_aa: CASSPPDPSVEQYF
v_call: TRBV4-3; cdr3_length: 14; d_call: -; clone_size: few; j_call: TRBJ2-3; cdr3_nt: TGCGCCAGCAGCCAAGATCATCGCACAGATACGCAGTATTTT; cdr3_aa: CASSQDHRTDTQYF
v_call: TRBV7-2; cdr3_length: 13; d_call: -; clone_size: -; j_call: TRBJ1-1; cdr3_nt: TGTGCCAGCAGCGCAAGGGGGGGGACTGAAGCTTTCTTT; cdr3_aa: CASSARGGTEAFF
v_call: TRBV7-9; cdr3_length: 13; d_call: -; clone_size: -; j_call: TRBJ1-4; cdr3_nt: TGTGCCAGCAGCTTAGCGGGGTATGCGGGACTGTTTTTT; cdr3_aa: CASSLAGYAGLFF
v_call: TRBV9; cdr3_length: 17; d_call: TRBD2; clone_size: few; j_call: TRBJ2-3; cdr3_nt: TGTGCCAGCAGCGTAGACATACTAGCGGGAGCCACAGATACGCAGTATTTT; cdr3_aa: CASSVDILAGATDTQYF
v_call: TRBV7-2; cdr3_length: 15; d_call: TRBD1; clone_size: few; j_call: TRBJ2-2; cdr3_nt: TGTGCCAGCAGCGGATGGGACAGTATCCCCGGGGAGCTGTTTTTT; cdr3_aa: CASSGWDSIPGELFF
v_call: TRBV5-4; cdr3_length: 14; d_call: -; clone_size: -; j_call: TRBJ1-2; cdr3_nt: TGTGCCAGCAGCGTGATACAGAGAAACTATGGCTACACCTTC; cdr3_aa: CASSVIQRNYGYTF
v_call: TRBV18; cdr3_length: 18; d_call: -; clone_size: few; j_call: TRBJ2-7; cdr3_nt: TGTGCCAGCTCACCCTATGTGCTAAACCCCGAAGTCTATCACGAGCAGTACTTC; cdr3_aa: CASSPYVLNPEVYHEQYF
v_call: TRBV29-1; cdr3_length: 17; d_call: -; clone_size: -; j_call: TRBJ2-7; cdr3_nt: TGCAGCGTTGAGGTCGGGAAGGGCGGATTTAGGTCCTACGAGCAGTACTTC; cdr3_aa: CSVEVGKGGFRSYEQYF
v_call: TRBV6-5; cdr3_length: 14; d_call: TRBD2; clone_size: few; j_call: TRBJ2-1; cdr3_nt: TGTGCCAGCAGTTATTTCGGACTAGCTCCTGAGCAGTTCTTC; cdr3_aa: CASSYFGLAPEQFF
v_call: TRBV4-3; cdr3_length: 14; d_call: -; clone_size: few; j_call: TRBJ2-7; cdr3_nt: TGCGCCAGCAGCCAAGACCCCGGTGACTACGAGCAGTACTTC; cdr3_aa: CASSQDPGDYEQYF